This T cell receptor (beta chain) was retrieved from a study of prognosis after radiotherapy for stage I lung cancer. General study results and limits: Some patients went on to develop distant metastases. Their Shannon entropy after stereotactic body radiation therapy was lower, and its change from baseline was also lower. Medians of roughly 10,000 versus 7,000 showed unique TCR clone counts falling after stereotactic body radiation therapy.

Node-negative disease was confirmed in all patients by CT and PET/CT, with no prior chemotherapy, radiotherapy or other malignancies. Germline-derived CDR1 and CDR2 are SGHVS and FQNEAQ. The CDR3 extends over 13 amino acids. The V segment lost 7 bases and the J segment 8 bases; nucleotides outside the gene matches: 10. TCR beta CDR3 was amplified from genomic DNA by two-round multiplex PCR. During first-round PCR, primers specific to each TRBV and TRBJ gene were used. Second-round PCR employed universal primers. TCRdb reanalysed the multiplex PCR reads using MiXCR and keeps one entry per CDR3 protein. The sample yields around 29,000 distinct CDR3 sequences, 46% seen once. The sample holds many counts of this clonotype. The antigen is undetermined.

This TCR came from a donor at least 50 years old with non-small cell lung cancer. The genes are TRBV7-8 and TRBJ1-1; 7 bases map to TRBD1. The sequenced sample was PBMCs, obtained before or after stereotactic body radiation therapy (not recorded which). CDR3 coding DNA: TGTGCCAGCACCCCAGGGGGTCCTCTAGAAGCTTTCTTT. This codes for CASTPGGPLEAFF.